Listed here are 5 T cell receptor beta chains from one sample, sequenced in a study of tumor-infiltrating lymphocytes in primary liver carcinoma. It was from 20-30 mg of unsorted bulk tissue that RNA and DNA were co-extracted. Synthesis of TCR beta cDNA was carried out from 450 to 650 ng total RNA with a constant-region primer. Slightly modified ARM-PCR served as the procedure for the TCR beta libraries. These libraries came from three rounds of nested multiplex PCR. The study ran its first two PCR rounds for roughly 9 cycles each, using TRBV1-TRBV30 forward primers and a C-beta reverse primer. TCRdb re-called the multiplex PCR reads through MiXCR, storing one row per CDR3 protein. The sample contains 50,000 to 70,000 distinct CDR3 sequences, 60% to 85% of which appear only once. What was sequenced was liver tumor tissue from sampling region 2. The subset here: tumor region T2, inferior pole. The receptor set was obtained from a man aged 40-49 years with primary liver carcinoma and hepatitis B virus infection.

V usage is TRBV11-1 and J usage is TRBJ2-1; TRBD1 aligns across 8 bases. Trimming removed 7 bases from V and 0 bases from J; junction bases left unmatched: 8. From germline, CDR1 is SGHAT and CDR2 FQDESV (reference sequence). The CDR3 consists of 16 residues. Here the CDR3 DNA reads TGTGCCAGCAACTTGGGACAGGCCAACTCCTACAATGAGCAGTTCTTC. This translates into CASNLGQANSYNEQFF.

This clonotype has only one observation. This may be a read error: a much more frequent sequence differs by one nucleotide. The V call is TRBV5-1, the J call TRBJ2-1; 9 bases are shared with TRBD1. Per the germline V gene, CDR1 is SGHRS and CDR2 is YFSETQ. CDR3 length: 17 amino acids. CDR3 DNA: TGCGCCAGCAGCCTACGACAGGGGGGGAGGTCCTACAATGGGCAGTTCTTC. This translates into CASSLRQGGRSYNGQFF.

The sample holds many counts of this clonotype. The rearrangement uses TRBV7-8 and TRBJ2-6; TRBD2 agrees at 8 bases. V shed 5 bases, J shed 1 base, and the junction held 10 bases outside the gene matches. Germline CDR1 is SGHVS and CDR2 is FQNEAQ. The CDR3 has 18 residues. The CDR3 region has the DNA TGTGCCAGCAGCCTTCCGGGACTAGACTTTTCTGGGGCCAACGTCCTGACTTTC. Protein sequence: CASSLPGLDFSGANVLTF.

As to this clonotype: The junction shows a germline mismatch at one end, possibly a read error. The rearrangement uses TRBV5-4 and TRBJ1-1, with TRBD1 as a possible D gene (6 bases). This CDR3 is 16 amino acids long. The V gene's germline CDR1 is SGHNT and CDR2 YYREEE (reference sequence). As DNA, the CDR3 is TGTGCCAGCAACTTGAGTCGAGGGGGGACGAACACTGAAGCTTTCTTT. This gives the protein CASNLSRGGTNTEAFF.

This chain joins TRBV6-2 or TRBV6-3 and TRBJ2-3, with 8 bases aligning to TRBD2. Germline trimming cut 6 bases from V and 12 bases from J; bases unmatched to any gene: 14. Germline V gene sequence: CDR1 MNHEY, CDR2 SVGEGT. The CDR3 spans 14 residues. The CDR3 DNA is TGTGCCAGCAGCTCCAAGCGGGAGCCAGATATTCAGTATTTT. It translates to CASSSKREPDIQYF.